This entry is about one T cell receptor beta chain. The TCR libraries each used total RNA (about 3,500 ng per library). One entry per CDR3 protein, without DNA, is what TCRdb gives after re-calling the 5' RACE reads. Here the sample table reports more than 350,000 distinct CDR3 sequences. This CDR3 region has 12 residues. The germline V gene encodes CDR1 DFQATT and CDR2 SNEGSKA (reference sequence). This entry belongs to a study of monozygotic twins with inflammatory bowel disease. The origin of this receptor is a human donor with ulcerative colitis or Crohn's disease, or a healthy co-twin of an affected twin (not recorded which). J is TRBJ2-7 and V is TRBV20-1; the D gene TCRdb calls, TRBD1, cannot be checked with no DNA. Specimen: blood. CDR3: CSARDRYHEQYF.